This TCR beta chain emerged from a study of CD8+ T cells in alopecia areata. Treatment specified: oral pan-JAK inhibitor, 5-10 mg twice daily. As part of sample collection, lesional scalp punch biopsies and peripheral blood were taken from alopecia areata patients. V was pared by 1 base and J by 5 bases, with 11 bases between. CDR1 and CDR2 from the germline V gene are GTSNPN and SVGIG (reference sequence). The CDR3 runs to 13 residues. Study-wide results and caveats: Within the top 100, expanded CD8+ clones significantly decreased with tofacitinib, as did scalp clonality.

The sequencing template was cDNA reverse transcribed from extracted RNA. The protocol was immunoSEQ multiplex PCR, while the TCRdb copy is restricted to in-frame clones and leaves out a portion. In the table there are approximately 160,000 clones, approximately 60% of which are singletons. This clone came up a few times. Its antigen is as yet unknown. Sample: CD4+ T cells sorted from blood, taken at week 24, from a patient treated with tofacitinib. The source of this sequence is a human donor with alopecia areata. The chain couples TRBV30 to TRBJ1-2; no clear D. In DNA form, the CDR3 reads TGTGCCTGGAGTGACGGACCGGGGTATGGCTACACCTTC. Its translation: CAWSDGPGYGYTF.